This T cell receptor beta chain was documented in a study of control samples from healthy donors and cancer patients. The method was immunoSEQ multiplex PCR; TCRdb's version includes in-frame clones alone and lacks a portion of them. The sample holds approximately 100,000 clones; 90% are singletons and the top ten take about 4.7%. This CDR3 has 15 amino acids. Germline loops: CDR1 SGHNT, CDR2 YYREEE (reference sequence). Trimming removed 1 base from V and 3 bases from J, with 13 bases in between. The chain is built from TRBV5-4 and TRBJ1-1; a weak D match, TRBD1 (6 bases). This clonotype was obtained from a human donor in good health. The donor label of this sample is uncertain. The sequenced sample was blood. DNA for the CDR3: TGTGCCAGCAGCTTGAAATCAGGGGACGACACTGAAGCTTTCTTT. This translates into CASSLKSGDDTEAFF. Complete variable domain (other parts from reference TRBV5-4 and TRBJ1-1): ETGVTQSPTHLIKTRGQQVTLRCSSQSGHNTVSWYQQALGQGPQFIFQYYREEENGRGNFPPRFSGLQFPNYSSELNVNALELDDSALYLCASSLKSGDDTEAFFGQGTRLTVV.